The entry that follows covers one T cell receptor beta chain sequence. The CDR3 is 16 residues long. Trimming cost V 4 bases and J 9 bases; bases outside gene matches: 7. Germline V gene sequence: CDR1 MDHEN, CDR2 SYDVKM. The authors reverse transcribed roughly 0.5 to 1 ug RNA with random hexamers. The TCR beta CDR3 was amplified by immunoSEQ multiplex PCR across 54 Vbeta, 13 Jbeta. TCRdb called the immunoSEQ multiplex PCR reads again in MiXCR, with one record for every CDR3 protein. The sample lists just over 300,000 distinct CDR3 sequences, about 90% occurring once. The entry originates in a study of CD8 T cells in Susac syndrome.

The sample consisted of CD4+ T cells from PBMCs. The sequence was collected from a human donor with multiple sclerosis. The rearrangement uses TRBV28 and TRBJ2-1; 15 nucleotides agree with TRBD2. The DNA for the CDR3 is TGTGCCAGCAGTTCCAGGACTAGCGGGAGGGCCGGTGAGCAGTTCTTC. This codes for CASSSRTSGRAGEQFF.